Below are 28 T cell receptor beta chains sequenced from a single sample in a study of T-cell reconstitution after alpha-beta-depleted transplantation in children. As it was prepared, the TCRbeta library received unique molecular identifiers. MiXCR, run by TCRdb on the PCR reads, gives a single entry per CDR3 protein. The sample includes a few hundred thousand distinct CDR3 sequences, approximately 30% seen only once; the top ten take about a third. Sequences were derived from PBMCs, sampled before TCRalphabeta/CD19-depleted stem cell transplant. Receptors originate from a boy younger than two with Wiskott-Aldrich syndrome, due to receive a stem cell transplant.

This clonotype was seen only a few times. The V gene is TRBV2, the J gene TRBJ2-1; 7 bases are a match to TRBD2. This CDR3 spans 17 amino acids. CDR1 SNHLY and CDR2 FYNNEI come from the germline V gene. The trim removed 5 bases at V and 9 bases at J, leaving 19 bases unmatched. CDR3 loop: CASSRLRREGHVREQFF. CDR3 bases: TGTGCCAGCAGTCGCCTCCGGAGGGAGGGCCATGTCCGTGAGCAGTTCTTC.

In its sample, this clonotype was seen a few times. One end of the junction fails to match germline, which may point to a read error. V and J are TRBV6-1 and TRBJ1-2, with D perhaps TRBD1 (6 bases). Germline values: CDR1 MNHNS, CDR2 SASEGT. This CDR3 region has 14 residues. The CDR3 spells CASSGLTGAPPVGF. The CDR3 DNA reads as TGTGCCAGCAGTGGATTGACAGGCGCCCCACCGGTGGGCTTC.

This chain connects TRBV20-1 to TRBJ2-7; D is unresolved. Per the germline V gene, CDR1 is DFQATT and CDR2 is SNEGSKA (reference sequence). This CDR3 has 12 amino acids. V lost 6 bases to trimming and J lost 2 bases, with 11 bases between them. CDR3 bases: TGCAGTGCGGACCGACGGGCCTACGAGCAGTACTTC. Protein sequence: CSADRRAYEQYF.

V gene TRBV19 combines with J gene TRBJ2-1; no reliable D call. In germline, CDR1 is LNHDA, CDR2 SQIVND (reference sequence). Trimming removed 2 bases from V and 0 bases from J, with 11 bases in between. CDR3 length: 16 residues. CDR3 sequence (DNA): TGTGCCAGTAGTATAACTCTGCGCTTCTCCTACAATGAGCAGTTCTTC. Protein: CASSITLRFSYNEQFF.

The chain couples TRBV20-1 to TRBJ2-1; no firm D call. Looked up from germline, CDR1 is DFQATT and CDR2 is SNEGSKA (reference sequence). The length of the CDR3 is 13 residues. Trimming removed 3 bases at V and 0 bases at J, with 6 bases between. As DNA, the CDR3 is TGCAGTGCTAGCGCAAGCTCCTACAATGAGCAGTTCTTC. This codes for CSASASSYNEQFF.

This chain joins TRBV20-1 and TRBJ2-2; D not certain. Trimming pared 3 bases from V and 8 bases from J, leaving 10 bases between. The CDR3 has 12 residues. Germline V CDR1 and CDR2: DFQATT, SNEGSKA (reference sequence). CDR3: CSASYYAGELFF. In DNA form, the CDR3 reads TGCAGTGCTAGCTATTACGCGGGGGAGCTGTTTTTT.

CDR3: CASSLFSGAGANVLTF. The CDR3 DNA reads as TGCGCCAGCAGCTTGTTTTCTGGGGCTGGGGCCAACGTCCTGACTTTC. The V gene is TRBV5-1, the J gene TRBJ2-6; no firm D call. CDR1 and CDR2 from the germline V gene are SGHRS and YFSETQ. This CDR3 is built from 16 residues. The germline V and J ends were trimmed by 1 base and 2 bases, with 10 bases remaining between them.

The V gene is TRBV12-3 or TRBV12-4, the J gene TRBJ2-7; TRBD1 agrees at 8 bases. This CDR3 has 15 amino acids. The V segment lost 3 bases and the J segment 7 bases; nucleotides outside the gene matches: 11. The CDR3: CASSLKAGGAGEQYF. For the CDR3, the DNA is TGTGCCAGCAGTTTGAAGGCAGGGGGCGCGGGGGAGCAGTACTTC.

The chain links TRBV7-6 to TRBJ2-5; D might be TRBD1 (5 bases). Germline CDR1 and CDR2: SGHVS and FNYEAQ. The CDR3 is 13 residues long. V was cut by 5 bases and J by 6 bases, with 13 bases left in between. This CDR3 is CASSAGQGKTQYF. The CDR3 region has the DNA TGTGCCAGCAGCGCCGGCCAGGGCAAGACCCAGTACTTC.

CDR3 coding DNA: TGCAGTGCCATTACGGGACAGGGAACCAAAAACATTCAGTACTTC. Translating gives CSAITGQGTKNIQYF. The genes are TRBV20-1 and TRBJ2-4; TRBD1 aligns across 9 bases. Germline V gene data show CDR1 as DFQATT and CDR2 as SNEGSKA (reference sequence). V was pared by 6 bases and J by 2 bases, with 8 bases of the junction left unmatched. The length of the CDR3 is 15 residues.

The gene calls are TRBV29-1 and TRBJ2-1; D not resolved. This CDR3 has 11 amino acids. CDR1 is SQVTM and CDR2 is ANQGSEA in the germline V gene. Trimming left V 7 bases short and J 5 bases short, with 9 bases between. The CDR3 protein is CSGGEHNEQFF. The CDR3, as DNA: TGCAGCGGCGGCGAACACAATGAGCAGTTCTTC.

CDR3 bases: TGCAGTGCCCAGACTAGCGGAAAAGAGACCCAGTACTTC. This gives the protein CSAQTSGKETQYF. The chain uses TRBV20-1 and TRBJ2-5, with 9 bases matching TRBD2. With V trimmed by 6 bases and J by 3 bases, 5 bases remained unmatched. CDR3 size: 13 residues. The germline gives CDR1 DFQATT, CDR2 SNEGSKA (reference sequence).

The rearrangement links TRBV5-1 to TRBJ2-2; TRBD1 matches 9 bases. Germline values: CDR1 SGHRS, CDR2 YFSETQ. This CDR3 is 15 amino acids long. The ends lost 4 bases at V and 3 bases at J; junction bases unmatched: 4. CDR3 bases: TGCGCCAGCAGCGCGACAGGGGGGGACACCGGGGAGCTGTTTTTT. Protein sequence: CASSATGGDTGELFF.

The V and J genes are TRBV5-1 and TRBJ1-4; no firm D call. Germline lookup yields CDR1 SGHRS and CDR2 YFSETQ. CDR3 length equals 14 residues. Between the trimmed V and J ends, which lost 7 bases and 1 base, there was a span of 11 bases. The CDR3 DNA sequence: TGCGCCAGCGCGAAGGGTAGAACTAATGAAAAACTGTTTTTT. It specifies CASAKGRTNEKLFF.

This clonotype occurred a few times. The chain recombines TRBV5-4 with TRBJ2-2; unclear D gene. Trimming took 4 bases from V and 6 from J, leaving 13 bases between them. There are 14 residues in the CDR3. The germline CDR1 and CDR2 sequences are SGHNT and YYREEE (reference sequence). CDR3 nucleotides: TGTGCCAGCAGCCCATTCGGCCGGCCCGGGGAGCTGTTTTTT. Encoded protein: CASSPFGRPGELFF.

This clonotype was counted only a few times. The chain links TRBV12-3 or TRBV12-4 to TRBJ2-1; TRBD2 matches 9 bases. The V and J ends lost 6 bases and 4 bases, in that order; junction bases with no gene match: 7. This CDR3 is built from 15 residues. The CDR3 protein is CASSPKAGGYNEQFF. The CDR3 nucleotides read TGTGCCAGCAGCCCAAAAGCGGGGGGTTACAATGAGCAGTTCTTC.

This clonotype was counted only a few times. The rearrangement uses TRBV12-3 or TRBV12-4 and TRBJ2-1, with 10 bases aligning to TRBD2. The V segment lost 8 bases and the J segment 6 bases; nucleotides outside the gene matches: 13. This CDR3 has 16 amino acids. The CDR3 sequence: CASASPAGGPVNEQFF. CDR3 nucleotides: TGTGCCAGCGCCTCTCCAGCGGGAGGGCCTGTCAATGAGCAGTTCTTC.

The CDR3: CAWTLGLNTDTQYF. Here the CDR3 DNA reads TGTGCCTGGACCCTGGGACTTAACACAGATACGCAGTATTTT. The V and J genes are TRBV30 and TRBJ2-3; a possible D gene is TRBD2 (6 bases). The CDR3 spans 14 residues. V was clipped by 4 bases and J by 2 bases, with 13 bases between them. The germline V gene has CDR1 GTSNPN and CDR2 SVGIG (reference sequence).

This clonotype came up a few times. The chain recombines TRBV12-3 or TRBV12-4 with TRBJ2-1; possible D gene TRBD1, 6 bases. There are 13 residues in the CDR3. V was cut by 4 bases and J by 5 bases, with 9 bases left in between. CDR3 protein: CASSWTENNEQFF. DNA of the CDR3: TGTGCCAGCAGTTGGACAGAAAACAATGAGCAGTTCTTC.

This rearrangement joins TRBV20-1 to TRBJ2-7; D might be TRBD2 (5 bases). The germline V gene encodes CDR1 DFQATT and CDR2 SNEGSKA (reference sequence). The germline V and J ends were trimmed by 6 bases and 0 bases, with 18 bases remaining between them. The CDR3 has 15 amino acids. In DNA, the CDR3 is TGCAGTGCCGGTCGGGCGGGCAAGAGCTCCTACGAGCAGTACTTC. This encodes CSAGRAGKSSYEQYF.

The rearrangement links TRBV4-1 to TRBJ2-2, with D unresolved. Trimming took off 1 base at V and 0 bases at J, with 12 bases between the two ends. The CDR3 is 17 amino acids. Looked up from germline, CDR1 is MGHRA and CDR2 is YSYEKL. The CDR3 coding sequence is TGCGCCAGCAGCCAAGGTGACACGTTCGCGAACACCGGGGAGCTGTTTTTT. Its protein is CASSQGDTFANTGELFF.

Here the CDR3 DNA reads TGTGCCAGCAGCGCAATTTTAGGGGGCCCCTACGAGCAGTACTTC. Protein: CASSAILGGPYEQYF. The chain joins TRBV7-2 to TRBJ2-7; 7 bases map to TRBD1. This CDR3 spans 15 amino acids. Trimming at V came to 5 bases and at J to 2 bases, leaving 9 bases not matched to a gene. Per the germline V gene, CDR1 is SGHTA and CDR2 is FQGNSA.

This clonotype was seen more than once but under ten times. The CDR3, as DNA: TGTGCCAGCATTACCGGGACCAACGGGGGCTACACCTTC. It codes for CASITGTNGGYTF. This chain uses TRBV6-5 with TRBJ1-2; D is possibly TRBD1 (5 bases). The V end lost 7 bases, the J end lost 8 bases, and 17 bases lay between the germline ends. This CDR3 contains 13 residues. The germline gives CDR1 MNHEY, CDR2 SVGAGI.

V is TRBV5-1 and J is TRBJ2-7; 7 bases are a match to TRBD2. Looked up from germline, CDR1 is SGHRS and CDR2 is YFSETQ. The CDR3 is 12 residues long. The ends lost 4 bases at V and 6 bases at J; junction bases unmatched: 4. As DNA, the CDR3 is TGCGCCAGCAGCGGCGGGGGAATCGAGCAGTACTTC. It translates to CASSGGGIEQYF. Full variable domain (outside the CDR3, taken from reference TRBV5-1 and TRBJ2-7): KAGVTQTPRYLIKTRGQQVTLSCSPISGHRSVSWYQQTPGQGLQFLFEYFSETQRNKGNFPGRFSGRQFSNSRSEMNVSTLELGDSALYLCASSGGGIEQYFGPGTRLTVT.

The gene calls are TRBV11-1 and TRBJ1-1; unclear D gene. Trimming took off 1 base at V and 3 bases at J, with 21 bases between the two ends. The V gene's germline CDR1 is SGHAT and CDR2 FQDESV (reference sequence). This CDR3 region has 18 residues. The CDR3 sequence: CASSLDGGRVNSHTEAFF. The CDR3 bases are TGTGCCAGCAGCTTAGATGGTGGTCGGGTTAACAGTCACACTGAAGCTTTCTTT.

The chain combines TRBV28 with TRBJ2-5; D remains unclear. V was trimmed by 1 base and J by 0 bases, leaving 3 bases between them. Germline CDR1 reads MDHEN; CDR2 reads SYDVKM. The length of the CDR3 is 13 residues. This chain's CDR3 is CASSLYNQETQYF. Written as DNA, the CDR3 is TGTGCCAGCAGTTTATACAACCAAGAGACCCAGTACTTC.

The gene calls are TRBV29-1 and TRBJ2-5; no definite D call. Germline V gene lookup returns CDR1 SQVTM and CDR2 ANQGSEA. Trimming took off 3 bases at V and 5 bases at J, with 16 bases between the two ends. The CDR3 length is 14 residues. The CDR3 bases are TGCAGCGTTGATTGGGAATATTACGGGGAGACCCAGTACTTC. It yields the protein CSVDWEYYGETQYF.

This rearrangement joins TRBV10-3 to TRBJ1-2; D is unresolved. The CDR3 has 14 amino acids. Trimming took 0 bases from V and 4 from J, leaving 9 bases between them. CDR1 and CDR2 from the germline V gene are ENHRY and SYGVKD. CDR3 nucleotide sequence: TGTGCCATCAGTGAGTCGAGGACTGTCTATGGCTACACCTTC. It encodes CAISESRTVYGYTF.